Presented here are 18 T cell receptor beta chains from one specimen sequenced in a study of beta chain features in type 1 diabetes. What was sequenced were expressed TCRB transcripts, since all of the isolated RNA had been reverse transcribed. Profiled with immunoSEQ multiplex PCR; TCRdb holds only in-frame clones, not every one. The sample yields roughly 130,000 clones, 9.2% seen once. The sequenced sample consisted of central memory CD4+ T cells from blood. Source of these receptors: a man younger than 35 in good health.

This clone came up many times. CDR3 sequence reads: CASSMVTGGNEQFF. The DNA of the CDR3 is TGTGCCAGTAGTATGGTAACAGGGGGGAATGAGCAGTTCTTC. The V gene is TRBV19, the J gene TRBJ2-1; TRBD1 agrees at 8 bases. The CDR3 totals 14 residues. Unmatched junction bases numbered 5, after V lost 3 bases and J lost 7 bases. Germline values: CDR1 LNHDA, CDR2 SQIVND (reference sequence).

The rearrangement joins TRBV19 to TRBJ1-5; perhaps TRBD1 as D (6 bases). Trimming took 7 bases from V and 2 from J, leaving 15 bases between them. The CDR3 length is 15 residues. Per the germline V gene, CDR1 is LNHDA and CDR2 is SQIVND (reference sequence). The CDR3 sequence is CASTRMGARNQPQHF. DNA for the CDR3: TGTGCCAGTACCAGGATGGGGGCACGCAATCAGCCCCAGCATTTT.

The gene calls are TRBV15 and TRBJ2-5; no definite D call. V was trimmed by 0 bases and J by 7 bases, leaving 6 bases between them. Germline lookup yields CDR1 LNHNV and CDR2 YYDKDF (reference sequence). CDR3 size: 12 residues. The CDR3 DNA sequence: TGTGCCACCAGCAGAGATCGTAGGACCCAGTACTTC. This sequence encodes CATSRDRRTQYF. Based on the CDR3 plus reference TRBV15 and TRBJ2-5, the full variable domain is DAMVIQNPRYQVTQFGKPVTLSCSQTLNHNVMYWYQQKSSQAPKLLFHYYDKDFNNEADTPDNFQSRRPNTSFCFLDIRSPGLGDTAMYLCATSRDRRTQYFGPGTRLLVL.

This chain links TRBV2 with TRBJ2-7, with TRBD1 matching over 8 bases. J gave up 7 bases and V 1 base, and 6 bases lay outside the gene matches. Germline CDR1 reads SNHLY; CDR2 reads FYNNEI. The CDR3 extends over 14 amino acids. The CDR3 bases are TGTGCCAGCAGTGAAGTACAGGGGGTGCGGGAGCAGTACTTC. Residues: CASSEVQGVREQYF.

CDR3 bases: TGTGCCATCAGTGAGGGAGGAAGGAGTGAAGCTTTCTTT. It specifies CAISEGGRSEAFF. J is TRBJ1-1 and V is TRBV10-3; D call uncertain. Germline V gene lookup returns CDR1 ENHRY and CDR2 SYGVKD. CDR3 length equals 13 residues. Trimming pared 2 bases from V and 7 bases from J, leaving 11 bases between.

This clone was picked up a small number of times. The V gene is TRBV28, the J gene TRBJ1-6; tentatively, D is TRBD1 (5 bases). The germline V and J ends were trimmed by 9 bases and 6 bases, with 18 bases remaining between them. The length of the CDR3 is 15 residues. Germline V lookup: CDR1 MDHEN, CDR2 SYDVKM. CDR3 in amino acids: CASLPGGRINSPLHF. Written as DNA, the CDR3 is TGTGCCAGTCTTCCGGGGGGACGGATTAATTCACCCCTCCACTTT.

The chain combines TRBV6-6 with TRBJ2-2; 13 nucleotides agree with TRBD2. V lost 8 bases, J lost 4 bases, and 4 bases stayed unmatched. From germline, CDR1 is MNHNY and CDR2 SVGAGI (reference sequence). This CDR3 is 15 amino acids long. The CDR3 DNA reads TGTGCCAGCTGCCGACTAGCGGGGGGCACCGGGGAGCTGTTTTTT. Its protein product is CASCRLAGGTGELFF.

Only a few counts were recorded for this clone. The chain joins TRBV4-3 to TRBJ2-3, with 9 bases matching TRBD2. Germline CDR1 reads LGHNA; CDR2 reads YSLEER. With 1 base clipped from V and 8 bases from J, the junction kept 13 bases outside the gene matches. The CDR3 has 17 amino acids. CDR3 DNA sequence: TGCGCCAGCAGCCAAGGGGGAGCGGGGGGCAAAGGTGTTACGCAGTATTTT. Amino acid sequence: CASSQGGAGGKGVTQYF.

The CDR3 sequence: CASSHRDTLGTEAFF. The CDR3 region has the DNA TGTGCCAGCAGCCACCGGGACACCTTGGGGACTGAAGCTTTCTTT. This sequence joins TRBV9 and TRBJ1-1; D might be TRBD1 (6 bases). The CDR3 is made up of 15 amino acids. In germline, CDR1 is SGDLS, CDR2 YYNGEE. Trimming took off 4 bases at V and 5 bases at J, with 18 bases between the two ends.

This clone was seen more than once but under ten times. This sample also contains other DNA sequences that code for the same CDR3. The chain carries TRBV5-6 and TRBJ1-5, with TRBD1 as a possible D gene (5 bases). The V gene lost 4 bases and the J gene lost 4 bases, with 9 bases spanning the gap. This CDR3 comprises 13 residues. Germline CDR1 is SGHDT and CDR2 is YYEEEE. The CDR3 nucleotides read TGTGCCAGCAGCGTCCAGGGAAATCAGCCCCAGCATTTT. Translating it yields CASSVQGNQPQHF.

Only a few counts were recorded for this clone. V is TRBV7-9 and J is TRBJ2-7; D may be TRBD1 (5 bases). The germline V gene has CDR1 SEHNR and CDR2 FQNEAQ (reference sequence). Trimming shortened V by 5 bases and J by 6 bases, and 23 bases separated the two germline ends. This CDR3 is 16 amino acids long. CDR3 sequence: CASSPPGRTTGSEQYF. The CDR3 DNA reads as TGTGCCAGCAGCCCCCCAGGCCGGACAACCGGGTCCGAGCAGTACTTC.

The chain recombines TRBV12-5 with TRBJ1-2; a possible D gene is TRBD1 (6 bases). V lost 4 bases, J lost 0 bases, and 6 bases lay in between. This CDR3 comprises 13 residues. Germline CDR1 and CDR2: LGHNT and FRNRAP. CDR3 bases: TGTGCTAGTGGTTCAGGGGCTAACTATGGCTACACCTTC. Protein product: CASGSGANYGYTF.

This clone occurred a few times. CDR3 sequence (DNA): TGTGCCAGCACTATTAGCGGGGGGGCGAATGAGCAGTTCTTC. Protein sequence: CASTISGGANEQFF. The chain recombines TRBV5-4 with TRBJ2-1, with TRBD2 matching over 11 bases. The CDR3 is 14 residues long. The trim removed 6 bases at V and 7 bases at J, leaving 6 bases unmatched. The germline V gene has CDR1 SGHNT and CDR2 YYREEE (reference sequence).

The rearrangement uses TRBV7-2 and TRBJ1-6; 9 bases line up with TRBD1. After removal of 5 bases from V and 4 bases from J, the junction contained 12 bases not matched to a gene. Germline values: CDR1 SGHTA, CDR2 FQGNSA. This CDR3 contains 18 residues. CDR3 sequence (DNA): TGTGCCAGCAGCACCCCGAAGGACAGGGGATCTTATAATTCACCCCTCCACTTT. Translating gives CASSTPKDRGSYNSPLHF.

The chain employs TRBV2 and TRBJ2-1; possible D gene TRBD2, 6 bases. In germline, CDR1 is SNHLY, CDR2 FYNNEI. V lost 6 bases and J lost 4, with 19 bases in between. The CDR3 extends over 16 amino acids. The CDR3, as DNA: TGTGCCAGCAGCGCAGAGGTGATCGGGGGTTACAATGAGCAGTTCTTC. This encodes CASSAEVIGGYNEQFF. Full variable domain (missing parts from reference TRBV2 and TRBJ2-1): EPEVTQTPSHQVTQMGQEVILRCVPISNHLYFYWYRQILGQKVEFLVSFYNNEISEKSEIFDDQFSVERPDGSNFTLKIRSTKLEDSAMYFCASSAEVIGGYNEQFFGPGTRLTVL.

This CDR3 is CASSLVFGQGNTGELFF. The CDR3 DNA sequence: TGTGCCAGCAGCTTAGTATTTGGACAGGGGAACACCGGGGAGCTGTTTTTT. This chain links TRBV7-9 with TRBJ2-2, with 8 bases fitting TRBD1. V trimming: 1 base; J trimming: 1 base; junction bases outside the gene matches: 5. Germline CDR1 is SEHNR and CDR2 is FQNEAQ (reference sequence). The CDR3 spans 17 residues.

This clone has more than one count but fewer than ten. J is TRBJ1-5 and V is TRBV9; D possibly corresponds to TRBD1 (6 bases). Trimming shortened V by 0 bases and J by 0 bases, and 13 bases separated the two germline ends. The CDR3 is 17 amino acids. Germline CDR1 and CDR2: SGDLS and YYNGEE. This CDR3 is CASSVADRYYSNQPQHF. For the CDR3, the DNA is TGTGCCAGCAGCGTAGCTGACAGGTACTATAGCAATCAGCCCCAGCATTTT. Variable domain in full (rest from reference TRBV9 and TRBJ1-5): DSGVTQTPKHLITATGQRVTLRCSPRSGDLSVYWYQQSLDQGLQFLIQYYNGEERAKGNILERFSAQQFPDLHSELNLSSLELGDSALYFCASSVADRYYSNQPQHFGDGTRLSIL.

This clone was seen a handful of times. The V and J genes are TRBV28 and TRBJ2-6, with 7 bases identical to TRBD1. The junction had 7 bases not matched to a gene; V was cut back by 3 bases and J by 2 bases. The germline gives CDR1 MDHEN, CDR2 SYDVKM. CDR3 length: 17 amino acids. For the CDR3, the DNA is TGTGCCAGCAGTTTCTGGACAGGAGGTCCTGGGGCCAACGTCCTGACTTTC. Its protein is CASSFWTGGPGANVLTF. Variable domain in full (rest from reference TRBV28 and TRBJ2-6): DVKVTQSSRYLVKRTGEKVFLECVQDMDHENMFWYRQDPGLGLRLIYFSYDVKMKEKGDIPEGYSVSREKKERFSLILESASTNQTSMYLCASSFWTGGPGANVLTFGAGSRLTVL.